The rows below give T cell receptor beta chains drawn from one sample of a study of graft-versus-host responses after intestinal transplantation. TCRdb's copy holds only in-frame clones and misses some; the assay was immunoSEQ multiplex PCR. The sample has some 18,000 clones; roughly 72% are singletons. The sequenced sample was ileum tissue, obtained roughly three weeks after intestinal transplant. The receptors derive from a human patient who received an intestinal transplant, so some T cells may come from the graft donor. CDR3s include the opening cysteine and the closing phenylalanine or tryptophan. The D gene is left open where the match is weak. The size field is filled for only some rows; it gives once, few, many or a size class.

J gene | V gene | clone size | CDR3 length | D gene | CDR3 DNA | CDR3 protein
TRBJ1-2 | TRBV6-6 | NA | 16 | NA | TGTGCCAGCAGCTCCCTCTGGAGCCAGTTTATCTATGGCTACACCTTC | CASSSLWSQFIYGYTF
TRBJ2-7 | TRBV29-1 | NA | 11 | NA | TGCAGCGCGACAGATCCCTACGAGCAGTACTTC | CSATDPYEQYF
TRBJ2-5 | TRBV25-1 | NA | 13 | NA | TGTGCCAGCAGTTCCAGGGGCCAAGAGACCCAGTACTTC | CASSSRGQETQYF
TRBJ1-6 | TRBV28 | NA | 16 | NA | TGTGCCAGCAGTTTGGGGGGGGACCCCTATAATTCACCCCTCCACTTT | CASSLGGDPYNSPLHF
TRBJ2-1 | TRBV7-4 | NA | 19 | TRBD2 | TGTGCCAGCAGACGGACGGGACTAGCGGGAGGAGGTGGCTACAATGAGCAGTTCTTC | CASRRTGLAGGGGYNEQFF
TRBJ1-2 | TRBV6-5 | NA | 16 | TRBD1 | TGTGCCAGCAGTTTTACATACCTAGGGGGCGAGGGTGGCTACACCTTC | CASSFTYLGGEGGYTF
TRBJ1-6 | TRBV7-9 | NA | 16 | TRBD1 | TGTGCCAGCAGCTCGACAGGGGAGGGCCTTAATTCACCCCTCCACTTT | CASSSTGEGLNSPLHF
TRBJ1-5 | TRBV2 | NA | 16 | NA | TGTGCCAGCAGTCTCCGTAGACAGGTGAGCAATCAGCCCCAGCATTTT | CASSLRRQVSNQPQHF
TRBJ1-1 | TRBV19 | NA | 14 | NA | TGTGCCACCCTCTCCTTTGGAGGGGCCGCTGAAGCTTTCTTT | CATLSFGGAAEAFF
TRBJ2-7 | TRBV4-1 | NA | 13 | TRBD2 | TGCGCCAGCAGCCAGGGGGGGGGTTACGAGCAGTACTTC | CASSQGGGYEQYF
TRBJ2-1 | TRBV5-6 | once | 16 | TRBD1 | TGTGCCAGCACCACCCCGGGACAGGGGGTCTACAATGAGCAGTTCTTC | CASTTPGQGVYNEQFF
TRBJ1-2 | TRBV4-3 | few | 13 | NA | TGCGCCAGCAGCCAAGCCACAGGGTTTGGCTACACCTTC | CASSQATGFGYTF
TRBJ2-3 | TRBV6-1 | NA | 15 | NA | TGTGCCAGCAGTCCCCTCTTTGTGGGCTCAGATACGCAGTATTTT | CASSPLFVGSDTQYF
TRBJ2-1 | TRBV6-5 | few | 15 | NA | TGTGCCAGCAGTTACTCTCCGGGGTCCTACAATGAGCAGTTCTTC | CASSYSPGSYNEQFF
TRBJ2-2 | TRBV5-1 | NA | 14 | NA | TGCGCCAGCAGCCGCGAGGCGAACACCGGGGAGCTGTTTTTT | CASSREANTGELFF
TRBJ1-5 | TRBV18 | NA | 16 | TRBD1 | TGTGCCAGCTCACCCGGGGACAGGGAGTTCAATCAGCCCCAGCATTTT | CASSPGDREFNQPQHF
TRBJ1-1 | TRBV2 | few | 12 | NA | TGTGCCAGCATGGGGGCAGAGACTGAAGCTTTCTTT | CASMGAETEAFF
TRBJ1-6 | TRBV11-2 | NA | 14 | TRBD1 | TGTGCCAGCAGCTTAGGAGGGGGCCCTTCACCCCTCCACTTT | CASSLGGGPSPLHF
TRBJ1-2 | TRBV4-2 | NA | 17 | TRBD1 | TGTGCCAGCAGCCAAGACGGGACACCGGACAGGGGCCTTGGCTACACCTTC | CASSQDGTPDRGLGYTF
TRBJ2-2 | TRBV30 | NA | 15 | TRBD1 | TGTGCCTGGAGTTTTGACAGGGCGTATACCGGGGAGCTGTTTTTT | CAWSFDRAYTGELFF
TRBJ2-7 | TRBV13 | NA | 14 | TRBD1 | TGTGCCAGCAGCTCCCCGGGACAGGGCTACGAGCAGTACTTC | CASSSPGQGYEQYF
TRBJ2-3 | TRBV30 | NA | 15 | NA | TGTGCCTGGAAACTAACGGGGTCGGTTGGAGATACGCAGTATTTT | CAWKLTGSVGDTQYF
TRBJ1-1 | TRBV4-3 | few | 15 | TRBD1 | TGCGCCAGCAGCCCCAGGACAGGGGGCAGGGCTGAAGCTTTCTTT | CASSPRTGGRAEAFF
TRBJ2-7 | TRBV13 | NA | 15 | TRBD2 | TGTGCCAGCAGCCTGTTAAGCGGGGGATCCTACGAGCAGTACTTC | CASSLLSGGSYEQYF
TRBJ1-2 | TRBV9 | once | 12 | NA | TGTGCCAGCAGCGCCCTCAGTAATTGGTACACCTTC | CASSALSNWYTF
TRBJ1-1 | TRBV28 | NA | 12 | NA | TGTGCCAGCAGCTCCGGGGGGACTGAAGCTTTCTTT | CASSSGGTEAFF
TRBJ2-7 | TRBV27 | medium-sized | 14 | NA | TGTGCCAGCAGTTTAAGTAGCGTGAGCTACGAGCAGTACTTC | CASSLSSVSYEQYF
TRBJ2-5 | TRBV13 | large | 14 | TRBD1 | TGTGCCAGCAGCTTCCCGACAGGGGAAGAGACCCAGTACTTC | CASSFPTGEETQYF
TRBJ2-6 | TRBV5-8 | NA | 18 | NA | TGTGCCAGCAGCCCCGGGGAAGCGGGTTACTCTGGGGCCAACGTCCTGACTTTC | CASSPGEAGYSGANVLTF
TRBJ2-1 | TRBV29-1 | NA | 15 | TRBD1 | TGCAGCGTTGAAGATCGTAGGGGGCTCGGCCTTGAGCAGTTCTTC | CSVEDRRGLGLEQFF
TRBJ1-1 | TRBV9 | NA | 14 | NA | TGTGCCAGCAGCGTAGTAAGGGGGACCACTGAAGCTTTCTTT | CASSVVRGTTEAFF
TRBJ2-2 | TRBV30 | NA | 13 | NA | TGTGCCTGGGGCCCGGCGGGCGCCGGGGAGCTGTTTTTT | CAWGPAGAGELFF
TRBJ2-7 | TRBV6-6 | NA | 11 | NA | TGTGCCAGCCAGGGGCCTTACGAGCAGTACTTC | CASQGPYEQYF
TRBJ2-1 | TRBV4-1 | NA | 14 | NA | TGCGCCAGCAGCCAACGGCGGGACTACAATGAGCAGTTCTTC | CASSQRRDYNEQFF
TRBJ2-4 | TRBV19 | once | 16 | TRBD1 | TGTGCCAGTACTCCGGGTAGGGGGCTAGCCAAAAACATTCAGTACTTC | CASTPGRGLAKNIQYF
TRBJ2-3 | TRBV6-5 | NA | 15 | TRBD2 | TGTGCCAGCAGTTCTCAAGCGGGAGGAATAGATACGCAGTATTTT | CASSSQAGGIDTQYF
TRBJ2-7 | TRBV4-1 | few | 13 | TRBD2 | TGCGCCAGCAGCCAAGGGGACTACTACGAGCAGTACTTC | CASSQGDYYEQYF
TRBJ2-2 | TRBV19 | NA | 13 | NA | TGTGCCAGTAACGACAGACCCACCGGGGAGCTGTTTTTT | CASNDRPTGELFF
TRBJ2-7 | TRBV7-7 | NA | 13 | TRBD1 | TGTGCTAGCAGCCCAACAGGGGGCGGCGAGCAGTACTTC | CASSPTGGGEQYF
TRBJ2-7 | TRBV5-1 | NA | 14 | NA | TGCGCCAGCAGCTTGAACGAGGGAACCTACGAGCAGTACTTC | CASSLNEGTYEQYF